The 5 T cell receptor beta chains below come from one sample, sequenced in a study of blood T cell repertoires in COVID-19. Measured with immunoSEQ multiplex PCR; TCRdb has only the in-frame clones, and not every one. The table includes approximately 150,000 clones, about nine tenths detected once. Sequenced input: peripheral blood. These receptors all come from a human donor with COVID-19, enrolled during active disease. The donor label of this sample is uncertain.

The rearrangement joins TRBV6-5 to TRBJ1-2; 8 nucleotides match TRBD1. Looked up from germline, CDR1 is MNHEY and CDR2 is SVGAGI. This CDR3 contains 15 residues. The V segment lost 7 bases and the J segment 2 bases; nucleotides outside the gene matches: 9. The CDR3 DNA sequence: TGTGCCAGCATAACAGGCCAGGGGGCGAACTATGGCTACACCTTC. It specifies CASITGQGANYGYTF.

This chain uses TRBV6-5 with TRBJ1-1; D not certain. Germline CDR1 MNHEY, CDR2 SVGAGI. This CDR3 is built from 15 residues. V was clipped by 0 bases and J by 5 bases, with 13 bases between them. For the CDR3, the DNA is TGTGCCAGCAGTTACTCGAACATCAGGCCTACTGAAGCTTTCTTT. Protein product: CASSYSNIRPTEAFF.

The chain recombines TRBV18 with TRBJ2-7; D unresolved. The CDR3 contains 12 residues. The germline gives CDR1 KGHSH, CDR2 LQKENI. V lost 5 bases and J lost 2, with 7 bases in between. The CDR3 loop reads CASSNQAYEQYF. The CDR3 coding sequence is TGTGCCAGCTCAAACCAGGCCTACGAGCAGTACTTC.

V is TRBV27 and J is TRBJ1-1; TRBD1 agrees at 9 bases. Germline CDR1 MNHEY, CDR2 SMNVEV (reference sequence). The CDR3 totals 14 residues. Losses at the gene ends were 4 bases for V and 4 bases for J; bases not matched to a gene: 4. In DNA form, the CDR3 reads TGTGCCAGCAGTTGGGACAGGGAGGGCACTGAAGCTTTCTTT. Translating gives CASSWDREGTEAFF.

This clone was seen once. The chain is built from TRBV5-4 and TRBJ2-1, with TRBD1 matching 7 bases. CDR1 is SGHNT, CDR2 YYREEE, per germline (reference sequence). The CDR3 has 16 residues. V gave up 1 base and J gave up 2 bases; unmatched junction bases: 6. The CDR3 bases are TGTGCCAGCAGCTTGCTACAGGGGTCCCCCTACAATGAGCAGTTCTTC. Protein product: CASSLLQGSPYNEQFF.